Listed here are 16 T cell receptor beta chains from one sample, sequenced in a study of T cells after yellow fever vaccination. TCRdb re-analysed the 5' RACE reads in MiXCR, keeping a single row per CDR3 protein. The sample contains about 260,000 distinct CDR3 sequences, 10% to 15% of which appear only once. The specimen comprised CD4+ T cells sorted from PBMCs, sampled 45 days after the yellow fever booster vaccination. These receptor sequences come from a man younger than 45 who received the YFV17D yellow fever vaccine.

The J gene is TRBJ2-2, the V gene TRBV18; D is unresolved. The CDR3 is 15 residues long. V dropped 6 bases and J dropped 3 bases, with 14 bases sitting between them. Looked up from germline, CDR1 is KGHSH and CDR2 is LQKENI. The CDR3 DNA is TGTGCCAGCTCGCCAGCTCTAATCTACACCGGGGAGCTGTTTTTT. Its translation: CASSPALIYTGELFF.

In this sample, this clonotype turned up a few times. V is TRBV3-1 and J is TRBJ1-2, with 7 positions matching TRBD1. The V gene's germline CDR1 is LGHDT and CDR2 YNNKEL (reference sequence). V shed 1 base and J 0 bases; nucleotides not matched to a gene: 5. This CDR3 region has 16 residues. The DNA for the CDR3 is TGTGCCAGCAGCCAAGTTTCCGGGACAGCTAACTATGGCTACACCTTC. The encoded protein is CASSQVSGTANYGYTF.

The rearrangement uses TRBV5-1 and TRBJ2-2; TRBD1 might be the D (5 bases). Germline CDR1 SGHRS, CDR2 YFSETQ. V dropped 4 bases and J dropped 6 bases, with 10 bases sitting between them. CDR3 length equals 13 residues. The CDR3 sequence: CASSSRVSGELFF. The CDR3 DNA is TGCGCCAGCAGCAGCAGGGTGTCCGGGGAGCTGTTTTTT.

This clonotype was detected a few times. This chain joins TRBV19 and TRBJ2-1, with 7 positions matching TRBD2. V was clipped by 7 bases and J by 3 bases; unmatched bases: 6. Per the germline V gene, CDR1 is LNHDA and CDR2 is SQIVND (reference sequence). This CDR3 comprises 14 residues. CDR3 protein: CASTGGSLYNEQFF. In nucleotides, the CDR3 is TGTGCCAGTACGGGGGGTAGCCTCTACAATGAGCAGTTCTTC. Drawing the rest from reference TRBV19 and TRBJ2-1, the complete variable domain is DGGITQSPKYLFRKEGQNVTLSCEQNLNHDAMYWYRQDPGQGLRLIYYSQIVNDFQKGDIAEGYSVSREKKESFPLTVTSAQKNPTAFYLCASTGGSLYNEQFFGPGTRLTVL.

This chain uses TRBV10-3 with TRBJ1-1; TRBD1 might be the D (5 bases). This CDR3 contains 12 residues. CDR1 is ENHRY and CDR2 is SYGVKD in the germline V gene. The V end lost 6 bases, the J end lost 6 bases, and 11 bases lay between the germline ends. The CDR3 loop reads CAIRAGGAEAFF. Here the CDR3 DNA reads TGTGCCATCAGGGCGGGGGGTGCTGAAGCTTTCTTT.

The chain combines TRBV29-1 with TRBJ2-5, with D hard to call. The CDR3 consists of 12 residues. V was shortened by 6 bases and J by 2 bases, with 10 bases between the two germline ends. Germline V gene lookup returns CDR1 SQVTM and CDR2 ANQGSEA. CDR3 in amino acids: CSVHSRQETQYF. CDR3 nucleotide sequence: TGCAGCGTCCACAGTCGGCAAGAGACCCAGTACTTC.

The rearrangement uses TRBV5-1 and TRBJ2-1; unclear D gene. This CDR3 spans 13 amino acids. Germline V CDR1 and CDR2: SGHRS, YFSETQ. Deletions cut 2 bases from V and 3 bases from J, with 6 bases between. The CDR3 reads CASSFAVYNEQFF. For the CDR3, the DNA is TGCGCCAGCAGCTTCGCTGTCTACAATGAGCAGTTCTTC.

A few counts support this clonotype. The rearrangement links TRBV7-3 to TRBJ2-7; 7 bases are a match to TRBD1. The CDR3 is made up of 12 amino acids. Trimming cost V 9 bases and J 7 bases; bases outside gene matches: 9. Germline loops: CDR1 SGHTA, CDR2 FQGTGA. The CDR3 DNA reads TGTGCCAGAAACACAGGGGCTAGGGAGCAGTACTTC. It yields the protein CARNTGAREQYF.

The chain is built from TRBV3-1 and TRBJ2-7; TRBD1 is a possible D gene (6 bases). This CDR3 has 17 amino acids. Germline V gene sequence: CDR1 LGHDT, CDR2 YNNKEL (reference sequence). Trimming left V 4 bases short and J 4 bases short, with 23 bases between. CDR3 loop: CASSPGTGPFRSYEQYF. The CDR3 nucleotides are TGTGCCAGCAGCCCGGGAACAGGGCCCTTTCGTTCTTACGAGCAGTACTTC.

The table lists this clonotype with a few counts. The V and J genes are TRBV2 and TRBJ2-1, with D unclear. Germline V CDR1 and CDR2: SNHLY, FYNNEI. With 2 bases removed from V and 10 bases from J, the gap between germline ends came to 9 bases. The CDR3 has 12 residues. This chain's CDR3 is CASSEWKQEQFF. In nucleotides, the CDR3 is TGTGCCAGCAGTGAATGGAAACAGGAGCAGTTCTTC.

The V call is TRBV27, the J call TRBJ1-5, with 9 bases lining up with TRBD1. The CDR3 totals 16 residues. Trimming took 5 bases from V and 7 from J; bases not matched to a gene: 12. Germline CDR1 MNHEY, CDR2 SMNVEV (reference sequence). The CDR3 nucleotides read TGTGCCAGCAGTAACACGGTGGACAGGGGCCAACAGCCCCAGCATTTT. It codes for CASSNTVDRGQQPQHF.

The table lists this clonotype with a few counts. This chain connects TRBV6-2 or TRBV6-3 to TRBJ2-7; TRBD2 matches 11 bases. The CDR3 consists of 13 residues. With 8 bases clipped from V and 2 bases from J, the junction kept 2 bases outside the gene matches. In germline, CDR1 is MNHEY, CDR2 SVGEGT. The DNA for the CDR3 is TGTGCCAGCGTAGCGGGAGGGGCCTACGAGCAGTACTTC. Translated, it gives CASVAGGAYEQYF.

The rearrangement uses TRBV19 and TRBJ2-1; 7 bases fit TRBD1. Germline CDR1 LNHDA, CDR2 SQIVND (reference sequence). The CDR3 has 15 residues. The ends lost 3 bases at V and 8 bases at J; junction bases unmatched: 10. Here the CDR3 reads CASSILYRGIDEQFF. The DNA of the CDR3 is TGTGCCAGTAGTATCCTCTACAGGGGAATAGATGAGCAGTTCTTC.

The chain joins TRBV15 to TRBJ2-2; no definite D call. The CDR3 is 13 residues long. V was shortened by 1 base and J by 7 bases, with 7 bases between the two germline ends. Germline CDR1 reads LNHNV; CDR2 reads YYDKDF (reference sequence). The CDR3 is CATSRVGNGELFF. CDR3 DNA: TGTGCCACCAGCAGAGTTGGCAACGGGGAGCTGTTTTTT.

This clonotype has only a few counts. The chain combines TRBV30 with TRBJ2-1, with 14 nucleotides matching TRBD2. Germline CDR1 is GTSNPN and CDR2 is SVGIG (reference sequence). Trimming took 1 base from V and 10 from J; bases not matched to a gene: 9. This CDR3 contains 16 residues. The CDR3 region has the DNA TGTGCCTGGAGTGGGGGGACTAGCGGGGGCCTGGTGGAGCAGTTCTTC. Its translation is CAWSGGTSGGLVEQFF.

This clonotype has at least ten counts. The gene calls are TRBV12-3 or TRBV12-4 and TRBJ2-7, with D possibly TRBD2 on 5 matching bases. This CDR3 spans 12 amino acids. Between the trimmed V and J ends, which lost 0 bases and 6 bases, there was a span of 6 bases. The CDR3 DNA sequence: TGTGCCAGCAGTTTAGCGCGGGTCGAGCAGTACTTC. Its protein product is CASSLARVEQYF.